The 8 T cell receptor beta chains below were found in one sample sequenced in a study of vaccination and CD4 T cells after COVID-19 (dated by TCRdb to 2021 to 2024). Their target antigens are unknown. This specimen's treatment or condition label, interpreted: approximately nine-day PBMC culture with coronavirus spike peptide pools or control peptides (ViraFEST assay). CD4+ T cells from unexposed donors were collected before the COVID-19 pandemic (2011-2018). The library was made by PCR. Reads for this sample came from an Illumina iSeq 100. DNA from cultured CD4+ T cells underwent TCR sequencing with the Oncomine TCR Beta short-read assay at the Johns Hopkins FTIC core. The public reads were run again by TCRdb, first through fastp at Q25 and then through MiXCR, and only productive beta chains were kept. Merged by CDR3 protein, the rows form single entries marked with the most common genes and DNA. The sample records about 9,800 distinct CDR3 sequences, about 36% of which are singletons. Under 15% of the sample is taken by the ten largest.

Sequencing was performed on CD4+ T cells from blood, cultured in vitro. Receptors originate from a human donor in good health.

This sequence joins TRBV12-3 or TRBV12-4 and TRBJ1-6; 11 bases agree with TRBD1. This CDR3 contains 16 residues. With V trimmed by 5 bases and J by 13 bases, 13 bases remained unmatched. The CDR3 sequence is CASSPESGQGASPLHF. The CDR3 region has the DNA TGTGCCAGCAGTCCAGAATCCGGACAGGGGGCGTCTCCCCTCCACTTT.

For the CDR3, the DNA is TGCAGTGCTCGACTAGCGGGGACCCGAGTTGCTAACATTCAGTACTTC. It codes for CSARLAGTRVANIQYF. This sequence joins TRBV20-1 and TRBJ2-4, with 11 bases identical to TRBD2. Per the germline V gene, CDR1 is DFQATT and CDR2 is SNEGSKA (reference sequence). The J segment lost 7 bases and the V segment lost 5 bases, leaving 13 bases of the junction unmatched. The CDR3 runs to 16 residues.

The rearrangement uses TRBV20-1 and TRBJ2-3; TRBD1 or TRBD2 may be the D gene (5 bases each). The CDR3 is 15 amino acids. V lost 3 bases, J lost 3 bases, and 16 bases lay in between. Per germline, CDR1 DFQATT and CDR2 SNEGSKA (reference sequence). The CDR3 is CSASSVGETTDTQYF. The CDR3 DNA reads TGCAGTGCTAGTTCCGTGGGGGAGACAACAGATACGCAGTATTTT.

This clonotype has just a few counts. The J gene is TRBJ1-2, the V gene TRBV28, with 7 bases that match TRBD1. V shed 4 bases and J 8 bases; nucleotides not matched to a gene: 19. CDR1 and CDR2 (germline): MDHEN, SYDVKM. CDR3 size: 17 residues. CDR3 sequence reads: CASSSHKMGGTVGGYTF. CDR3 DNA: TGTGCCAGCAGTTCCCACAAGATGGGAGGGACAGTGGGGGGCTACACCTTC.

This clonotype was seen more than once but under ten times. V is TRBV30 and J is TRBJ1-6, with D uncertain. Trimming removed 1 base from V and 7 bases from J, with 23 bases in between. The CDR3 totals 18 residues. Germline-derived CDR1 and CDR2 are GTSNPN and SVGIG (reference sequence). CDR3 nucleotides: TGTGCCTGGAGTGCCCTCCGGACCTCCGGCAGAGGGAATTCACCCCTCCACTTT. Residues: CAWSALRTSGRGNSPLHF.

This clonotype appeared a few times. The chain recombines TRBV6-2 or TRBV6-3 with TRBJ1-1; D is unresolved. Germline V gene lookup returns CDR1 MNHEY and CDR2 SVGEGT. The CDR3 consists of 13 residues. The V gene lost 7 bases and the J gene lost 3 bases, with 12 bases spanning the gap. The CDR3 region is CASTPGRYTEAFF. In DNA form, the CDR3 reads TGTGCCAGCACCCCGGGCAGATACACTGAAGCTTTCTTT.

There are a few counts of this clonotype. This chain uses TRBV6-5 with TRBJ2-7, with 10 bases matching TRBD1. The CDR3 sequence is 16 residues long. V shed 2 bases and J 0 bases; nucleotides not matched to a gene: 4. Germline V gene lookup returns CDR1 MNHEY and CDR2 SVGAGI. Here the CDR3 DNA reads TGTGCCAGCAGTTACGCCGGGACAGGGGTCTCCTACGAGCAGTACTTC. This codes for CASSYAGTGVSYEQYF.

The rearrangement joins TRBV5-1 to TRBJ2-7; the D gene is possibly TRBD1 (6 bases). Trimming left V 4 bases short and J 7 bases short, with 12 bases between. Germline CDR1 and CDR2: SGHRS and YFSETQ. The CDR3 is made up of 12 amino acids. CDR3 nucleotide sequence: TGCGCCAGCAGCACCGACAGGAGGGAGCAGTACTTC. Translating gives CASSTDRREQYF.